A single sample is the source of the 11 T cell receptor beta chains below, sequenced in a study of blood T cell repertoires in COVID-19. Data came from immunoSEQ multiplex PCR; TCRdb stores just in-frame clones and leaves some out. Among 280,000 or so clones listed, 88% were seen once. Sequenced sample: peripheral blood. The receptor source for this set is a woman aged 30 to 39 who had recovered from COVID-19.

V and J are TRBV7-3 and TRBJ2-3; TRBD2 aligns across 8 bases. This CDR3 has 14 amino acids. Germline values: CDR1 SGHTA, CDR2 FQGTGA. The V segment lost 5 bases and the J segment 5 bases; nucleotides outside the gene matches: 6. For the CDR3, the DNA is TGTGCCAGCAGCGTGGGACTAGAAGTAGATACGCAGTATTTT. This gives the protein CASSVGLEVDTQYF.

This clone was detected only once. The rearrangement uses TRBV28 and TRBJ1-6, with 11 bases lining up with TRBD1. Trimming cost V 6 bases and J 8 bases; bases outside gene matches: 3. Germline V gene lookup returns CDR1 MDHEN and CDR2 SYDVKM. The CDR3 contains 14 residues. The CDR3 loop is CASSRDRGDSPLHF. CDR3 in DNA: TGTGCCAGCAGCCGGGACAGGGGGGATTCACCCCTCCACTTT.

The chain couples TRBV7-3 to TRBJ1-6; 8 bases align to TRBD1. The germline V gene encodes CDR1 SGHTA and CDR2 FQGTGA. V was pared by 1 base and J by 7 bases, with 3 bases of the junction left unmatched. The CDR3 has 15 residues. CDR3 sequence reads: CASSLMSGGNSPLHF. In DNA form, the CDR3 reads TGTGCCAGCAGCTTAATGTCAGGGGGCAATTCACCCCTCCACTTT.

This sequence joins TRBV6-1 and TRBJ1-3; D is unclear. The V end lost 2 bases, the J end lost 0 bases, and 17 bases lay between the germline ends. The CDR3 sequence is 18 residues long. Per the germline V gene, CDR1 is MNHNS and CDR2 is SASEGT. In nucleotides, the CDR3 is TGTGCCAGCAGTGAATTTAGCGCCACTTATTACTCTGGAAACACCATATATTTT. Translating it yields CASSEFSATYYSGNTIYF.

The chain uses TRBV15 and TRBJ1-2; D gene unclear. Trimming left V 0 bases short and J 0 bases short, with 11 bases between. The germline gives CDR1 LNHNV, CDR2 YYDKDF (reference sequence). The CDR3 runs 16 residues. CDR3 amino acids: CATSREVGASNYGYTF. The CDR3 coding sequence is TGTGCCACCAGCAGAGAGGTCGGAGCTTCTAACTATGGCTACACCTTC.

The chain uses TRBV2 and TRBJ2-5; D perhaps matches TRBD1 (6 bases). CDR1 and CDR2 (germline): SNHLY, FYNNEI. There are 14 residues in the CDR3. V was trimmed by 7 bases and J by 5 bases, leaving 17 bases between them. CDR3 nucleotides: TGTGCCAGCACCCCCAGGGGCGGTTGGGAGACCCAGTACTTC. This encodes CASTPRGGWETQYF. Supplemented by reference TRBV2 and TRBJ2-5, the full variable domain reads EPEVTQTPSHQVTQMGQEVILRCVPISNHLYFYWYRQILGQKVEFLVSFYNNEISEKSEIFDDQFSVERPDGSNFTLKIRSTKLEDSAMYFCASTPRGGWETQYFGPGTRLLVL.

The chain employs TRBV7-2 and TRBJ2-5; D not certain. Per germline, CDR1 SGHTA and CDR2 FQGNSA. The V end was cut by 3 bases, the J end by 2 bases, with 13 bases between. This CDR3 has 15 residues. CDR3 in DNA: TGTGCCAGCAGCTTTGTTAGCTTAGGACAAGAGACCCAGTACTTC. Its protein product is CASSFVSLGQETQYF.

V gene TRBV5-4 combines with J gene TRBJ1-1; a weak D match, TRBD1 (5 bases). CDR1 SGHNT and CDR2 YYREEE come from the germline V gene (reference sequence). Trimming stripped 4 bases from V and 0 bases from J, with 16 bases between. The CDR3 has 16 residues. This chain's CDR3 is CASSPQVGAMNTEAFF. In DNA, the CDR3 is TGTGCCAGCAGCCCTCAGGTTGGGGCCATGAACACTGAAGCTTTCTTT.

The chain recombines TRBV5-8 with TRBJ2-7; a possible D gene is TRBD1 (6 bases). V lost 1 base, J lost 0 bases, and 11 bases lay in between. The CDR3 covers 15 residues. From germline, CDR1 is SGHTS and CDR2 YDEGEE. The CDR3, as DNA: TGTGCCAGCAGCTTGAGGGACACGAGCTCCTACGAGCAGTACTTC. It codes for CASSLRDTSSYEQYF.

The CDR3: CASSQGQGGSGNTIYF. DNA of the CDR3: TGTGCCAGCAGCCAGGGACAGGGAGGTTCCGGAAACACCATATATTTT. The V call is TRBV13, the J call TRBJ1-3; 9 bases are a match to TRBD1. Unmatched junction bases numbered 9, after V lost 5 bases and J lost 4 bases. The CDR3 extends over 16 amino acids. Looked up from germline, CDR1 is PRHDT and CDR2 is FYEKMQ (reference sequence).

This chain joins TRBV6-6 and TRBJ1-4, with D tentatively TRBD1 (5 bases). CDR3 length equals 16 residues. CDR1 and CDR2 from the germline V gene are MNHNY and SVGAGI (reference sequence). The germline V and J ends were trimmed by 0 bases and 8 bases, with 16 bases remaining between them. Here the CDR3 DNA reads TGTGCCAGCAGTTACTCGATCGGGGACTGGGGCGAAAAACTGTTTTTT. Its protein product is CASSYSIGDWGEKLFF.